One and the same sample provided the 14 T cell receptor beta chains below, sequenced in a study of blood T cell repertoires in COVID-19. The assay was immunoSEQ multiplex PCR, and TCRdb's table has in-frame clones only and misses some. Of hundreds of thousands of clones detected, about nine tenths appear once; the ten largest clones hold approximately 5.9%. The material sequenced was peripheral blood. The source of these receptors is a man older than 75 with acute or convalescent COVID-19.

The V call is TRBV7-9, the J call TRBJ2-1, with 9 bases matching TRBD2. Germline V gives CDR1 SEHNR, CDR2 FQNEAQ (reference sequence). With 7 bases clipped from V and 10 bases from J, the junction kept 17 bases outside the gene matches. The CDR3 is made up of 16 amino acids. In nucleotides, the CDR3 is TGTGCCAGCACCCCAGGGTCGGCTAGCGGGGCTGGGGAGCAGTTCTTC. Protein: CASTPGSASGAGEQFF.

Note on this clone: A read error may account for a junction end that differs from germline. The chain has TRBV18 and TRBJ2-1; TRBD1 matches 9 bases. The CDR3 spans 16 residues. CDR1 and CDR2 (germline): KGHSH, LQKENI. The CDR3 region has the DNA TGTGCCAGCTCACCGCCAACAGGGGGCTCCCACAATGAGCAGTTCTTC. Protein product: CASSPPTGGSHNEQFF.

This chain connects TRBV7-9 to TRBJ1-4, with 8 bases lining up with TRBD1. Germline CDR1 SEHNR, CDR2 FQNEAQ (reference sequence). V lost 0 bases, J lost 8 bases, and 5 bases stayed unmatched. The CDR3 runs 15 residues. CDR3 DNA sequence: TGTGCCAGCAGCTTAGCGGGGACAGGCGGAGAAAAACTGTTTTTT. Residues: CASSLAGTGGEKLFF.

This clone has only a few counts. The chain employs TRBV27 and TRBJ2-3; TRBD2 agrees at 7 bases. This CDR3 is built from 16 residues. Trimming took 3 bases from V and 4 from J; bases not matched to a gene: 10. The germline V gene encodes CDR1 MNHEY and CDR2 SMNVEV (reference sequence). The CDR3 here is CASSLSWAGASDTQYF. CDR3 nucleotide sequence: TGTGCCAGCAGTTTGAGTTGGGCGGGAGCATCAGATACGCAGTATTTT.

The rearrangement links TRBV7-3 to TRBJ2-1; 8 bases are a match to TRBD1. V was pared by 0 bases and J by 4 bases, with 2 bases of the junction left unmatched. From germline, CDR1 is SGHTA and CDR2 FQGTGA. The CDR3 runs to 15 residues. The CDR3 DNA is TGTGCCAGCAGCTTAACGGGACAGGAGTACAATGAGCAGTTCTTC. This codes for CASSLTGQEYNEQFF.

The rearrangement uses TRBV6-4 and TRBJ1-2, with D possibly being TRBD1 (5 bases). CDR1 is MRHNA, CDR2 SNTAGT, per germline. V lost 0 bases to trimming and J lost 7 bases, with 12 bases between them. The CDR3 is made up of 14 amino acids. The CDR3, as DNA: TGTGCCAGCAGTGACTCCGGGGGGGTCTCTGGCTACACCTTC. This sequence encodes CASSDSGGVSGYTF.

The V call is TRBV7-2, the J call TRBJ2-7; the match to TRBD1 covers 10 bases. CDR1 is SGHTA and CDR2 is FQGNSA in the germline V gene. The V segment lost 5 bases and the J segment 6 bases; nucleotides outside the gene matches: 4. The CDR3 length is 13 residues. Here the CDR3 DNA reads TGTGCCAGCAGCGGGGACAGGGGTTCCGAGCAGTACTTC. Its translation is CASSGDRGSEQYF.

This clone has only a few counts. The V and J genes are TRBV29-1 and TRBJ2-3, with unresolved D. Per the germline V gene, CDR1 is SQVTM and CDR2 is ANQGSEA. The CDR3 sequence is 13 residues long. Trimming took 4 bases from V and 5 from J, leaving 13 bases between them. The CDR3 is CSVASSPGDTQYF. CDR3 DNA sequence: TGCAGCGTTGCATCCAGCCCGGGAGATACGCAGTATTTT.

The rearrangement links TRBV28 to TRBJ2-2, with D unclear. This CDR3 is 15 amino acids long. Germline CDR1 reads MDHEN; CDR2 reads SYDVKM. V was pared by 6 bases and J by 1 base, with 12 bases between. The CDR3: CASSPIGVNTGELFF. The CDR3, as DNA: TGTGCCAGCAGCCCCATTGGAGTGAACACCGGGGAGCTGTTTTTT.

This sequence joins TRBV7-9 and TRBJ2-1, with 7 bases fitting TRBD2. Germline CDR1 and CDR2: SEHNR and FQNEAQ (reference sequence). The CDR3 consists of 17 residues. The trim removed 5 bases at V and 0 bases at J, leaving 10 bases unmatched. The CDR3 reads CASSLGLTSDSYNEQFF. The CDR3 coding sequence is TGTGCCAGCAGCCTAGGGCTAACTAGCGACTCCTACAATGAGCAGTTCTTC.

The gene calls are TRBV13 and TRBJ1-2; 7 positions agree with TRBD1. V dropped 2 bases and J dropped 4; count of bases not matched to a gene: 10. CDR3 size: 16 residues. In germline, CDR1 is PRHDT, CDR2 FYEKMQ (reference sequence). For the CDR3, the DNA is TGTGCCAGCAGCTTAAAAGGGGGCGTCCCGCTCTATGGCTACACCTTC. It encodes CASSLKGGVPLYGYTF.

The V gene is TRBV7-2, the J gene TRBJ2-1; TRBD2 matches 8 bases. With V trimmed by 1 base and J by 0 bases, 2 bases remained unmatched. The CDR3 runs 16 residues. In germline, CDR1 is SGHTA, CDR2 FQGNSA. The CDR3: CASSLVAGSSYNEQFF. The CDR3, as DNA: TGTGCCAGCAGCTTAGTAGCGGGGAGCTCCTACAATGAGCAGTTCTTC.

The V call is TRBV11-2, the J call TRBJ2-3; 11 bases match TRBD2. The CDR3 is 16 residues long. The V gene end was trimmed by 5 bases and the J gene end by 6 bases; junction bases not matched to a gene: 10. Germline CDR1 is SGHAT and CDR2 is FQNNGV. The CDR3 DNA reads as TGTGCCAGCAGCGCCACACTAGCGGGAGTCTCGGATACGCAGTATTTT. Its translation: CASSATLAGVSDTQYF. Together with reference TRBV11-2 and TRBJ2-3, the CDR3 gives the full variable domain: EAGVAQSPRYKIIEKRQSVAFWCNPISGHATLYWYQQILGQGPKLLIQFQNNGVVDDSQLPKDRFSAERLKGVDSTLKIQPAKLEDSAVYLCASSATLAGVSDTQYFGPGTRLTVL.

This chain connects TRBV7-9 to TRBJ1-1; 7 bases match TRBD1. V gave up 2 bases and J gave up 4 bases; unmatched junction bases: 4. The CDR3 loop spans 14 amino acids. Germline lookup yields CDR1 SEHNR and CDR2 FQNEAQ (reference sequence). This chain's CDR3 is CASSLRQGATEAFF. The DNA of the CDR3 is TGTGCCAGCAGCTTAAGACAGGGAGCCACTGAAGCTTTCTTT.